Below, 3 T cell receptor beta chains from the same sample are listed, as sequenced in a study of blood T cell repertoires in COVID-19. The data were produced by immunoSEQ multiplex PCR, yet TCRdb's version contains in-frame clones alone and is incomplete. The sample lists around 190,000 clones, more than 70% occurring once. The sequencing sample was made of peripheral blood. Receptor source: a human donor in a cohort sampled during active COVID-19.

V gene TRBV4-3 combines with J gene TRBJ2-5; D possibly corresponds to TRBD1 (5 bases). Trimming stripped 1 base from V and 0 bases from J, with 9 bases between. CDR1 LGHNA and CDR2 YSLEER come from the germline V gene. The CDR3 consists of 15 residues. CDR3 region: CASSQGTGDQETQYF. The CDR3 nucleotides read TGCGCCAGCAGCCAAGGAACAGGTGACCAAGAGACCCAGTACTTC.

The chain links TRBV2 to TRBJ2-3; 7 bases align to TRBD1. There are 15 residues in the CDR3. Germline CDR1 SNHLY, CDR2 FYNNEI. V shed 6 bases, J shed 0 bases, and the junction held 6 bases outside the gene matches. This CDR3 is CASSAWTGSTDTQYF. In DNA, the CDR3 is TGTGCCAGCAGCGCGTGGACAGGAAGCACAGATACGCAGTATTTT.

This clone appeared a few times. The J gene is TRBJ1-1, the V gene TRBV7-9; 7 nucleotides align to TRBD1. The CDR3 consists of 13 residues. Germline V CDR1 and CDR2: SEHNR, FQNEAQ (reference sequence). V was clipped by 5 bases and J by 13 bases; unmatched bases: 13. The CDR3 nucleotides are TGTGCCAGCAGCGTCGACAGGGCGGCTCGGGGTTTCTTT. It is translated as CASSVDRAARGFF.